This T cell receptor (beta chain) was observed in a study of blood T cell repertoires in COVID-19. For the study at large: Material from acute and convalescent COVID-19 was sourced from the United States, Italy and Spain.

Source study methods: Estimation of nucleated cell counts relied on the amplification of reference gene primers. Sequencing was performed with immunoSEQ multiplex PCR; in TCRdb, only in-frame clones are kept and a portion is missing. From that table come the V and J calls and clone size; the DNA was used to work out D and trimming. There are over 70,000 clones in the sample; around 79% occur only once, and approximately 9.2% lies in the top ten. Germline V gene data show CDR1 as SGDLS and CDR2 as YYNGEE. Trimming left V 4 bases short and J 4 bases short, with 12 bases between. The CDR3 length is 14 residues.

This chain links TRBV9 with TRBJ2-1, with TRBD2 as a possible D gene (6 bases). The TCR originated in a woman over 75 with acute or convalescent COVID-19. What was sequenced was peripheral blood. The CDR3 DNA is TGTGCCAGCAGCCTCGGGACTCTTTACAATGAGCAGTTCTTC. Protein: CASSLGTLYNEQFF.